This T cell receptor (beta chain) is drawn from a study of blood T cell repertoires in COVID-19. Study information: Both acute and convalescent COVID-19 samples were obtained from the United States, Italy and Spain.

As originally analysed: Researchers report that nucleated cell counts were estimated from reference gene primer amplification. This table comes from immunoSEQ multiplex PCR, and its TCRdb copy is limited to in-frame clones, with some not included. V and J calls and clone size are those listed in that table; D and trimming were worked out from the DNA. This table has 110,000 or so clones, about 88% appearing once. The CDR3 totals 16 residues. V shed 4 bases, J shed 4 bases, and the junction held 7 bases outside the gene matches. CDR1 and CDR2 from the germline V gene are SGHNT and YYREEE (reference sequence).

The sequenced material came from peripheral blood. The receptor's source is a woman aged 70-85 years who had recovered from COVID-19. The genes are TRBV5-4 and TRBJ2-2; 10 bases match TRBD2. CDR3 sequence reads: CASSPRLAGVTGELFF. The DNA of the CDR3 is TGTGCCAGCAGCCCTCGCCTAGCGGGAGTCACCGGGGAGCTGTTTTTT.